The rows below give T cell receptor beta chains drawn from one sample of a study of T-cell memory formation after mild COVID-19. TCRdb redid the calling of the 5' RACE reads with MiXCR, one entry per CDR3 protein. The sample comprises around 55,000 distinct CDR3 sequences, 9% to 9.5% of which are singletons, and less than 1.5% rests with the top ten. The sequenced sample consisted of PBMCs or a T cell subset sorted from them (not recorded which). These receptors were taken from a man aged 18 to 30 who had mild COVID-19 (a few samples of this study predate the infection). Cell type and time point are not known. Both conserved end residues are part of each CDR3. A D gene is named only where the DNA matches it firmly. A clone size is listed for some rows: how often the clone was seen (once, few, many), or a class if it is expanded.

abundance	v_gene	j_gene	d_gene	CDR3nt	CDR3aa
.	TRBV7-2	TRBJ1-1	.	TGTGCCAGCAGCTCGACGGGAACAGGGAGAGCTTTCTTT	CASSSTGTGRAFF
.	TRBV20-1	TRBJ1-2	TRBD1	TGCAGTGCTAGAGATCCGGGGACAGGGGATGGCTACACCTTC	CSARDPGTGDGYTF
.	TRBV11-2	TRBJ1-1	.	TGTGCCAGCAGCTTTTATAGACAGAACACTGAAGCTTTCTTT	CASSFYRQNTEAFF
.	TRBV19	TRBJ1-5	TRBD1	TGTGCCAGTAGAGCGGACAGGGAGCATCAGCCCCAGCATTTT	CASRADREHQPQHF
many	TRBV7-7	TRBJ2-5	.	TGTGCCAGCAAGCCGGGAATAGCGGATATGGGGGCCCAGTACTTC	CASKPGIADMGAQYF
few	TRBV5-6	TRBJ2-2	.	TGTGCCAGCAGCCCTCGTGGAATGGGCTTAAACACCGGGGAGCTGTTTTTT	CASSPRGMGLNTGELFF
.	TRBV10-3	TRBJ2-5	.	TGTGCCATCAGTGAGTCGAACCAAGAGACCCAGTACTTC	CAISESNQETQYF
medium-sized	TRBV5-1	TRBJ2-1	TRBD1	TGCGCCAGCACCGTCCCGGGACAGGGACAGGGTGAGCAGTTCTTC	CASTVPGQGQGEQFF
medium-sized	TRBV7-3	TRBJ2-5	TRBD1	TGTGCCAGCAGCCCCGAGGGGGCTGAGACCCAGTACTTC	CASSPEGAETQYF
many	TRBV5-1	TRBJ2-1	.	TGCGCCAGCAGCTTGGTCAGGGGTACGTACAATGAGCAGTTCTTC	CASSLVRGTYNEQFF
many	TRBV7-9	TRBJ2-5	.	TGTGCCAGCAGCTCCCTCGGCCGGGGGCAGGGCCAAGAGACCCAGTACTTC	CASSSLGRGQGQETQYF
.	TRBV20-1	TRBJ2-4	.	TGCAGTGCCCCGGTCCCGGGGATAGCCAAAAACATTCAGTACTTC	CSAPVPGIAKNIQYF
few	TRBV4-1	TRBJ2-3	.	TGCGCCAGCAGCCAAGACCAGTATAGCACAGATACGCAGTATTTT	CASSQDQYSTDTQYF
few	TRBV27	TRBJ2-5	TRBD1	TGTGCCAGCAGCTTACAGGGACAGGGTATCGCCCAGTACTTC	CASSLQGQGIAQYF
few	TRBV6-5	TRBJ1-1	.	TGTGCCAGCAGTTACTCGAGTGCAGGGGAAGCTTTCTTT	CASSYSSAGEAFF
few	TRBV7-9	TRBJ2-5	.	TGTGCCAGCAGCCCAAGACAGACTATCCAAGAGACCCAGTACTTC	CASSPRQTIQETQYF
.	TRBV2	TRBJ2-1	.	TGTGCCAGCAGGGGGGCTGGGGAGCAGTTCTTC	CASRGAGEQFF
few	TRBV24-1	TRBJ2-3	.	TGTGCCACCAGTGCCGGGGGTTCAGATACGCAGTATTTT	CATSAGGSDTQYF
many	TRBV4-3	TRBJ2-1	.	TGCGCCAGCAGCCCCCAACTCGGATCCTACAATGAGCAGTTCTTC	CASSPQLGSYNEQFF
few	TRBV7-9	TRBJ2-2	.	TGTGCCAGCAGCTTAGAGCTCTCGACCGGGGAGCTGTTTTTT	CASSLELSTGELFF
few	TRBV24-1	TRBJ1-4	.	TGTGCCACCAGTGATGCGGGGGTAGGGGAAAAACTGTTTTTT	CATSDAGVGEKLFF
few	TRBV3-1	TRBJ2-5	TRBD2	TGTGCCAGCAGCTACTGGACTAGCGGGGCTGAGACCCAGTACTTC	CASSYWTSGAETQYF
many	TRBV4-1	TRBJ2-7	TRBD1	TGCGCCAGCAGCTCGACAGGGAACGAGGGCGAGCAGTACTTC	CASSSTGNEGEQYF
few	TRBV6-5	TRBJ2-7	TRBD2	TGTGCCAGCAGTGCCGGGACTAGCGGGTTTGGCTCCTACGAGCAGTACTTC	CASSAGTSGFGSYEQYF
.	TRBV18	TRBJ2-5	.	TGTGCCAGCTCAATTGGAGCAGGACAAGAGACCCAGTACTTC	CASSIGAGQETQYF
few	TRBV7-9	TRBJ1-5	TRBD1	TGTGCCAGCAGCTCGGACAGGGACAGTCAGCCCCAGCATTTT	CASSSDRDSQPQHF
many	TRBV20-1	TRBJ1-2	.	TGCAGTATTTCCCCAGGGGCGGGTGGCTACACCTTC	CSISPGAGGYTF
few	TRBV4-3	TRBJ2-2	.	TGCGCCAGCAGCCGAGACGAGGCAGGGAACACCGGGGAGCTGTTTTTT	CASSRDEAGNTGELFF
medium-sized	TRBV7-2	TRBJ2-7	TRBD1	TGTGCCAGCAGTATCACCGGGACAGTCCTCTCCTACGAGCAGTACTTC	CASSITGTVLSYEQYF
few	TRBV10-2	TRBJ2-3	TRBD2	TGCGCCAGCAGTGAGTCGGCGGGGGGGACCACAGATACGCAGTATTTT	CASSESAGGTTDTQYF
.	TRBV20-1	TRBJ2-1	.	TGCAGTGCTAGAGGTGGGATCGGGTACAATGAGCAGTTCTTC	CSARGGIGYNEQFF
.	TRBV7-2	TRBJ2-5	TRBD2	TGTGCCAGCAGCTTGGGACTAGCGGGGGCAGAGACCCAGTACTTC	CASSLGLAGAETQYF
many	TRBV7-6	TRBJ2-3	.	TGTGCCAGCAGCTTAGTTGGAGGGCCAGATACGCAGTATTTT	CASSLVGGPDTQYF
few	TRBV20-1	TRBJ1-3	.	TGCAGTGCGCGGACGCCGCGGGCCCGACACACCATATATTTT	CSARTPRARHTIYF
many	TRBV5-1	TRBJ2-7	.	TGCGCCAGCAGCCAGACAGATTACGAGCAGTACTTC	CASSQTDYEQYF
.	TRBV20-1	TRBJ1-1	TRBD1	TGCAGTGCTAGGGACAGGAGGAACACTGAAGCTTTCTTT	CSARDRRNTEAFF
few	TRBV5-1	TRBJ2-2	.	TGCGCCAGCAGCTTGTACGGGCAGGCCGGGGAGCTGTTTTTT	CASSLYGQAGELFF
few	TRBV15	TRBJ2-2	.	TGTGCCACCAGCAGTGTACAGGGATTGGGCACCGGGGAGCTGTTTTTT	CATSSVQGLGTGELFF
many	TRBV7-9	TRBJ2-2	.	TGTGCCAGCAGCGCCGCGAACACCGGGGAGCTGTTTTTT	CASSAANTGELFF
.	TRBV7-2	TRBJ2-7	.	TGTGCCAGCAGCCCCGCTCGCTACGAGCAGTACTTC	CASSPARYEQYF
.	TRBV6-6	TRBJ1-2	.	TGTGCCAGCAGTTACTCGACCGGCAGGGGATATGGCTACACCTTC	CASSYSTGRGYGYTF
few	TRBV30	TRBJ2-3	.	TGTGCCTGGAAGTGGACAGGCACAGATACGCAGTATTTT	CAWKWTGTDTQYF
many	TRBV12-3/TRBV12-4	TRBJ2-1	.	TGTGCCAGCACCCTACAGGGATTCAACAATGAGCAGTTCTTC	CASTLQGFNNEQFF
.	TRBV4-1	TRBJ2-3	.	TGCGCCAGCAGCCAAGAGGGAGCAAGGGATACGCAGTATTTT	CASSQEGARDTQYF
many	TRBV12-3/TRBV12-4	TRBJ2-3	TRBD2	TGTGCCAGCGCCAGGGAGGGAGATACGCAGTATTTT	CASAREGDTQYF
few	TRBV7-9	TRBJ2-5	.	TGTGCCAGCAGCTTAGCCACCGGGACCGGCCCCCAGTACTTC	CASSLATGTGPQYF
.	TRBV7-2	TRBJ2-2	.	TGTGCCAGCAGCCCAAAGAACACCGGGGAGCTGTTTTTT	CASSPKNTGELFF
many	TRBV12-3/TRBV12-4	TRBJ1-1	.	TGTGCCAGCAGTTTCCGGGTAGGGACTGAAGCTTTCTTT	CASSFRVGTEAFF
few	TRBV5-6	TRBJ2-2	TRBD1	TGTGCCAGCAGCTGGGGTGGACAGGGCCCCACCGGGGAGCTGTTTTTT	CASSWGGQGPTGELFF
medium-sized	TRBV7-2	TRBJ2-1	TRBD1	TGTGCCAGCAGCTTAGCGAGACAGGGGAGGCAGTTCTTC	CASSLARQGRQFF
few	TRBV12-3/TRBV12-4	TRBJ1-1	.	TGTGCCAGCAGTCCAGACAGCGCTGAAGCTTTCTTT	CASSPDSAEAFF
.	TRBV4-1	TRBJ1-5	TRBD1	TGCGCCAGCAGCCCGGGACAGGGGTCCGGCAATCAGCCCCAGCATTTT	CASSPGQGSGNQPQHF
many	TRBV20-1	TRBJ2-5	TRBD1	TGCAGTGCTCCAGCTTGGGGACAGGGGGCAAAAGAGACCCAGTACTTC	CSAPAWGQGAKETQYF
many	TRBV5-1	TRBJ2-3	.	TGCGCCAGCAGCTATCAAGAGTTAGATACGCAGTATTTT	CASSYQELDTQYF
many	TRBV24-1	TRBJ2-2	.	TGTGCCACCAGGACAGCGAACACCGGGGAGCTGTTTTTT	CATRTANTGELFF
few	TRBV24-1	TRBJ2-5	.	TGTGCCACCAGCGCTGCAGGGTCCCAAGAGACCCAGTACTTC	CATSAAGSQETQYF
many	TRBV3-1	TRBJ2-1	.	TGTGCCAGCAGTCTTCGGAATGAGCAGTTCTTC	CASSLRNEQFF
few	TRBV4-3	TRBJ1-6	.	TGCGCCAGCAGCCAAGATCTTCTCGGCCTGAATTCACCCCTCCACTTT	CASSQDLLGLNSPLHF